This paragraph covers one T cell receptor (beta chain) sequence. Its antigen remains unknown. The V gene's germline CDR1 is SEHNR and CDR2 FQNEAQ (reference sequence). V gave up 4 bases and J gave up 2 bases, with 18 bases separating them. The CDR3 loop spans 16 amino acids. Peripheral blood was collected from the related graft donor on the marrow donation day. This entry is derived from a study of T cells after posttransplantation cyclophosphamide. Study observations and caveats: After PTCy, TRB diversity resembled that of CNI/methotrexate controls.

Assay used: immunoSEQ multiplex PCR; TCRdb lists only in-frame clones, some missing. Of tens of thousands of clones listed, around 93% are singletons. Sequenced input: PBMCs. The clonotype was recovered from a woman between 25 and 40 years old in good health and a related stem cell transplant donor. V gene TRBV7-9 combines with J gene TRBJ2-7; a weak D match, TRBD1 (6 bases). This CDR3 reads CASSSLMTGATYEQYF. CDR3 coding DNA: TGTGCCAGCAGCTCACTGATGACAGGAGCAACCTACGAGCAGTACTTC.